Listed below are T cell receptor beta chains from one sample, sequenced in a study of neurological immune-mediated disorders. TCRdb used MiXCR to reprocess the 5' RACE reads, holding one entry per CDR3 protein. The repertoire holds 80,000 to 100,000 distinct CDR3 sequences, 5.8% seen once, with roughly 7.9% in the top ten. The sequenced material came from PBMCs. These receptors came from a woman aged 60 to 75 with multiple sclerosis. The CDR3 runs from the conserved cysteine through the conserved F or W. D genes are given only for firm matches. Clone size is given for some rows only: seen once, a few or many times, or a class if the clone is expanded.

abundance: many; d_gene: NA; j_gene: TRBJ2-4; v_gene: TRBV5-1; CDR3nt: TGCGCCAGCAGCTTGGTCCCGGTAGCCAAAAACATTCAGTACTTC; CDR3aa: CASSLVPVAKNIQYF
abundance: many; d_gene: NA; j_gene: TRBJ2-1; v_gene: TRBV5-1; CDR3nt: TGCGCCAGCAGCTTGGATCGCTCCTACAATGAGCAGTTCTTC; CDR3aa: CASSLDRSYNEQFF
abundance: many; d_gene: NA; j_gene: TRBJ2-7; v_gene: TRBV20-1; CDR3nt: TGCAGTGCTGCCCCCCGCGCGAGCTCCTACGAGCAGTACTTC; CDR3aa: CSAAPRASSYEQYF
abundance: many; d_gene: NA; j_gene: TRBJ2-7; v_gene: TRBV14; CDR3nt: TGTGCCAGCAGCCCCGATCCCCCGGGAGAGCAGTACTTC; CDR3aa: CASSPDPPGEQYF
abundance: many; d_gene: NA; j_gene: TRBJ2-1; v_gene: TRBV18; CDR3nt: TGTGCCAGCTCACCAGCCCTAAATGAGCAGTTCTTC; CDR3aa: CASSPALNEQFF
abundance: many; d_gene: NA; j_gene: TRBJ2-3; v_gene: TRBV10-3; CDR3nt: TGTGCCATCAGTGAGTCGGAGAGGGCCGCCGCAGATACGCAGTATTTT; CDR3aa: CAISESERAAADTQYF
abundance: many; d_gene: NA; j_gene: TRBJ2-7; v_gene: TRBV7-2; CDR3nt: TGTGCCAGCAGCTTAAGGGGAACCTACGAGCAGTACTTC; CDR3aa: CASSLRGTYEQYF
abundance: many; d_gene: TRBD1; j_gene: TRBJ2-1; v_gene: TRBV5-1; CDR3nt: TGCGCCAGCAGCCTGGACAGGGGGGCTGGCAATGAGCAGTTCTTC; CDR3aa: CASSLDRGAGNEQFF
abundance: many; d_gene: NA; j_gene: TRBJ2-5; v_gene: TRBV20-1; CDR3nt: TGCAGTGCTAGTTTAGATGCTACCCAAGAGACCCAGTACTTC; CDR3aa: CSASLDATQETQYF
abundance: many; d_gene: TRBD2; j_gene: TRBJ2-1; v_gene: TRBV20-1; CDR3nt: TGCAGTGCTAGACAACTAGCGGGGACCTACAATGAGCAGTTCTTC; CDR3aa: CSARQLAGTYNEQFF
abundance: NA; d_gene: TRBD1; j_gene: TRBJ2-6; v_gene: TRBV12-3/TRBV12-4; CDR3nt: TGTGCCAGCAGTCGGGACAGGGGAACGATGGCCTCTGGGGCCAACGTCCTGACTTTC; CDR3aa: CASSRDRGTMASGANVLTF
abundance: NA; d_gene: TRBD1; j_gene: TRBJ2-7; v_gene: TRBV7-9; CDR3nt: TGTGCCAGCAGCCGAAACAGGGGGTCCTACGAGCAGTACTTC; CDR3aa: CASSRNRGSYEQYF
abundance: many; d_gene: TRBD2; j_gene: TRBJ2-7; v_gene: TRBV5-1; CDR3nt: TGCGCCAGCAGCGCACTAGCGGGAACCGGGGAGTACTTC; CDR3aa: CASSALAGTGEYF
abundance: NA; d_gene: TRBD1; j_gene: TRBJ2-3; v_gene: TRBV27; CDR3nt: TGTGCCAGCAACCTACACCGGGACAGGGACACAGATACGCAGTATTTT; CDR3aa: CASNLHRDRDTDTQYF
abundance: many; d_gene: NA; j_gene: TRBJ2-5; v_gene: TRBV29-1; CDR3nt: TGCAGCGTTGATAAGGGAGAGACCCAGTACTTC; CDR3aa: CSVDKGETQYF
abundance: many; d_gene: NA; j_gene: TRBJ2-3; v_gene: TRBV20-1; CDR3nt: TGCAGTGCAGTAAGGATGGATACGCAGTATTTT; CDR3aa: CSAVRMDTQYF
abundance: many; d_gene: TRBD1; j_gene: TRBJ2-7; v_gene: TRBV6-4; CDR3nt: TGTGCCAGCAGTGACTCAGGACAGGGGAACGAGCAGTACTTC; CDR3aa: CASSDSGQGNEQYF
abundance: few; d_gene: NA; j_gene: TRBJ1-1; v_gene: TRBV6-5; CDR3nt: TGTGCCAGCAGTTACCGCCAGGAACGCACTGAAGCTTTCTTT; CDR3aa: CASSYRQERTEAFF
abundance: many; d_gene: NA; j_gene: TRBJ1-1; v_gene: TRBV11-2; CDR3nt: TGTGCCAGCAGCTTGGTAAGGGTTGGGAACACTGAAGCTTTCTTT; CDR3aa: CASSLVRVGNTEAFF
abundance: few; d_gene: NA; j_gene: TRBJ2-2; v_gene: TRBV7-2; CDR3nt: TGTGCCAGCAGCGCCAGATCAGGGGAGGCAGGTGTCGGGGAGCTGTTTTTT; CDR3aa: CASSARSGEAGVGELFF
abundance: many; d_gene: NA; j_gene: TRBJ1-5; v_gene: TRBV12-3/TRBV12-4; CDR3nt: TGTGCCAGCAGTCCCCCGGGGTCGGGCAATCAGCCCCAGCATTTT; CDR3aa: CASSPPGSGNQPQHF
abundance: many; d_gene: NA; j_gene: TRBJ2-7; v_gene: TRBV5-1; CDR3nt: TGCGCCAGCAGCTCCTCCTACGAGCAGTACTTC; CDR3aa: CASSSSYEQYF
abundance: few; d_gene: TRBD2; j_gene: TRBJ2-5; v_gene: TRBV6-1; CDR3nt: TGTGCCAGCAGTGAAGCCCCCCCGGGAGGCTCCCAAGAGACCCAGTACTTC; CDR3aa: CASSEAPPGGSQETQYF
abundance: many; d_gene: NA; j_gene: TRBJ2-5; v_gene: TRBV3-1; CDR3nt: TGTGCCAGCAGCCCCCGTGAGGGGCTAGGAGAGACCCAGTACTTC; CDR3aa: CASSPREGLGETQYF
abundance: NA; d_gene: NA; j_gene: TRBJ2-1; v_gene: TRBV20-1; CDR3nt: TGCAGTGTAATAAGCGAGTTTTGGTTGGATGAGCAGTTCTTC; CDR3aa: CSVISEFWLDEQFF
abundance: few; d_gene: TRBD1; j_gene: TRBJ2-7; v_gene: TRBV6-1; CDR3nt: TGTGCCAGCAGTGAAGCATGGACAGGGCCCGACGAGCAGTACTTC; CDR3aa: CASSEAWTGPDEQYF
abundance: many; d_gene: NA; j_gene: TRBJ1-1; v_gene: TRBV9; CDR3nt: TGTGCCAGCAGCGTATTAGGGGCGGGTGAAGCTTTCTTT; CDR3aa: CASSVLGAGEAFF
abundance: many; d_gene: TRBD1; j_gene: TRBJ1-6; v_gene: TRBV27; CDR3nt: TGTGCCAGCAGTTCAAGACAGGGATTTCTTTCACCCCTCCACTTT; CDR3aa: CASSSRQGFLSPLHF
abundance: many; d_gene: NA; j_gene: TRBJ2-7; v_gene: TRBV7-2; CDR3nt: TGTGCCAGCAGCCGAGGGGGGGGACAGGCAATAGAGCAGTACTTC; CDR3aa: CASSRGGGQAIEQYF
abundance: many; d_gene: TRBD1; j_gene: TRBJ2-5; v_gene: TRBV24-1; CDR3nt: TGTGCCACCAGTGAAGGACAGGGGGGTGGAGAGACCCAGTACTTC; CDR3aa: CATSEGQGGGETQYF
abundance: many; d_gene: TRBD2; j_gene: TRBJ2-7; v_gene: TRBV4-1; CDR3nt: TGCGCCAGCAGCCCGGGACTAGCGGGTTCCTACGAGCAGTACTTC; CDR3aa: CASSPGLAGSYEQYF